Described below is a single T cell receptor (beta chain) sequence and its context. Its antigen is unidentified. The sample comes from a study of shared clonotypes between healthy human individuals. Findings and caveats of the study: Non-shared clonotypes had lower generation probabilities than those shared by all four donors.

Profiling relied on immunoSEQ multiplex PCR, and the TCRdb table lists in-frame clones only, not all of them. The sample includes about 640,000 clones, around 72% of them seen just once. This CDR3 spans 13 amino acids. Trimming removed 3 bases at V and 5 bases at J, with 11 bases between. The germline V gene encodes CDR1 MNHEY and CDR2 SMNVEV (reference sequence). The V gene is TRBV27, the J gene TRBJ2-7; possibly TRBD1 for D (6 bases). The TCR was taken from a young woman in good health. Specimen: memory CD4+ T cells sorted from blood. Sample subset: CD45RA-negative fraction. CDR3 DNA: TGTGCCAGCAGTTTTACCTGGACAGACGAGCAGTACTTC. Translation gives CASSFTWTDEQYF.